This TCR beta chain was recovered during a study of blood T cell repertoires in COVID-19. Study overall: Donors in the United States, Italy and Spain gave samples during acute or convalescent COVID-19. Nucleic acid was either cDNA or gDNA, and it came from T cells, B-cell-depleted T cells, or PBMCs.

Authors' processing steps: Reference gene primer amplification gave estimated nucleated cell counts. Generated by immunoSEQ multiplex PCR, the TCRdb table keeps only in-frame clones and is missing some. The V and J calls and the clone size are those of that table, but D and trimming were determined from the DNA. The repertoire holds roughly 290,000 clones, with 89% as singletons. The CDR3 is 13 amino acids. V shed 6 bases and J shed 6 bases, with 12 bases lying between them. Germline V gene data show CDR1 as MDHEN and CDR2 as SYDVKM. Source material: peripheral blood. The receptor was derived from a woman aged 55-69 years with acute or convalescent COVID-19. The gene calls are TRBV28 and TRBJ2-4; tentative D call: TRBD1 (7 bases). The CDR3 coding sequence is TGTGCCAGCAGGCGACAGGGAGGAAACATTCAGTACTTC. This gives the protein CASRRQGGNIQYF.